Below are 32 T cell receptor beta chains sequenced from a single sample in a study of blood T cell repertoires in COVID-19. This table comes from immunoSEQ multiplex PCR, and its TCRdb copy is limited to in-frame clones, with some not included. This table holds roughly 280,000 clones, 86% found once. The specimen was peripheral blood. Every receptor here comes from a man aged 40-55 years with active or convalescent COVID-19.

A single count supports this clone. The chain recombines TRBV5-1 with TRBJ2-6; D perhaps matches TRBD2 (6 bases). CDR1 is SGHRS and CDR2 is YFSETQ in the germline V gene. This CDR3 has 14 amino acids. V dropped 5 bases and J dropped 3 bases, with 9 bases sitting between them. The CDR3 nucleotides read TGCGCCAGCAGAGGAGGGCTTGGGGCCAACGTCCTGACTTTC. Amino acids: CASRGGLGANVLTF.

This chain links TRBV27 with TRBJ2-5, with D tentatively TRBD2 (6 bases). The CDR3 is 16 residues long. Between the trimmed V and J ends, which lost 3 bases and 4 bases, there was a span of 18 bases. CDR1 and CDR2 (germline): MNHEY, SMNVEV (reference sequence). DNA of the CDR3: TGTGCCAGCAGTTTCTCTCCCGGGACTCTGTCAGAGACCCAGTACTTC. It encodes CASSFSPGTLSETQYF.

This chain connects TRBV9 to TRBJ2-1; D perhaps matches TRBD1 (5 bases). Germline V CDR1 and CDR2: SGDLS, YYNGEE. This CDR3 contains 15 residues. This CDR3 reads CVGAESIGSYNEQFF. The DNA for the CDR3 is TGTGTAGGGGCAGAGTCCATCGGCTCCTACAATGAGCAGTTCTTC. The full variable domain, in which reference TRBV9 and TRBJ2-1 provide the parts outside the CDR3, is DSGVTQTPKHLITATGQRVTLRCSPRSGDLSVYWYQQSLDQGLQFLIQYYNGEERAKGNILERFSAQQFPDLHSELNLSSLELGDSALYFCVGAESIGSYNEQFFGPGTRLTVL.

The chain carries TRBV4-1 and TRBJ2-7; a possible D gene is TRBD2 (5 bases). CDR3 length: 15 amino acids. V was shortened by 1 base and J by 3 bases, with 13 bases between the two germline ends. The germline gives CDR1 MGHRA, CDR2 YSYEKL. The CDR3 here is CASSQVRGSGYEQYF. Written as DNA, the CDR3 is TGCGCCAGCAGCCAAGTACGTGGGAGTGGCTACGAGCAGTACTTC.

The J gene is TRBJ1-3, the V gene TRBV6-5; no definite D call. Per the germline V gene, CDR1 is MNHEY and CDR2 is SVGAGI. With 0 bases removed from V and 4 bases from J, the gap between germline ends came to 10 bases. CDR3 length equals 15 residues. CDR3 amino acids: CASSYSDKSGNTIYF. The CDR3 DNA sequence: TGTGCCAGCAGTTACTCTGACAAGTCCGGAAACACCATATATTTT.

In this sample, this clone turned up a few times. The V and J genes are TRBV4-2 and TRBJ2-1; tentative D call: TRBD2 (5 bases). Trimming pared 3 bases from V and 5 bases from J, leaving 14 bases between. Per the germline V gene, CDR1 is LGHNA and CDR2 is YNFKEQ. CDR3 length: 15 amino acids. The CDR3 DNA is TGTGCCAGCAGCCACGTGCTAGGAGGACACAATGAGCAGTTCTTC. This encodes CASSHVLGGHNEQFF.

The CDR3 spells CASSQTRSSGVSDTQYF. The CDR3 nucleotides are TGTGCCAGCAGCCAGACCCGGAGTAGCGGGGTCTCAGATACGCAGTATTTT. The rearrangement links TRBV13 to TRBJ2-3, with TRBD2 matching 8 bases. CDR1 is PRHDT and CDR2 is FYEKMQ in the germline V gene (reference sequence). The CDR3 contains 17 residues. V shed 5 bases, J shed 4 bases, and the junction held 14 bases outside the gene matches.

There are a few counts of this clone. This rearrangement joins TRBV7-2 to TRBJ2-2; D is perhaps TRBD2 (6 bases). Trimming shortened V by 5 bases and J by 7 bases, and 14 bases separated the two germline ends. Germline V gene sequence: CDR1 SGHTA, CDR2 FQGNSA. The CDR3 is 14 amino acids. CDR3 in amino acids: CASSNSGGIGELFF. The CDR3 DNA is TGTGCCAGCAGCAATAGCGGAGGCATCGGGGAGCTGTTTTTT.

This chain's CDR3 is CASGLGGRVTTNEKLFF. The CDR3 nucleotides are TGCGCCAGCGGCCTGGGAGGGAGGGTCACAACTAATGAAAAACTGTTTTTT. The chain links TRBV5-1 to TRBJ1-4; D gene uncertain. The CDR3 consists of 17 residues. In germline, CDR1 is SGHRS, CDR2 YFSETQ. V lost 7 bases, J lost 0 bases, and 19 bases lay in between.

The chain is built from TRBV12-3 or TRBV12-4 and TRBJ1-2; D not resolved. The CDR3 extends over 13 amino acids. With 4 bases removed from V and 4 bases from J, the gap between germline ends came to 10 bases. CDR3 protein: CASSSPQAYGYTF. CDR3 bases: TGTGCCAGCAGTTCCCCCCAGGCCTATGGCTACACCTTC.

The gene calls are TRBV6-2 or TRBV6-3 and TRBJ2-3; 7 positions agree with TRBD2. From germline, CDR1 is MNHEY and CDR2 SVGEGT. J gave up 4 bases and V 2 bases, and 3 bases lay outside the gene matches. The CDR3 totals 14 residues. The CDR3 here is CASSYAAGPDTQYF. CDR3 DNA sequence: TGTGCCAGCAGTTACGCAGCGGGACCAGATACGCAGTATTTT.

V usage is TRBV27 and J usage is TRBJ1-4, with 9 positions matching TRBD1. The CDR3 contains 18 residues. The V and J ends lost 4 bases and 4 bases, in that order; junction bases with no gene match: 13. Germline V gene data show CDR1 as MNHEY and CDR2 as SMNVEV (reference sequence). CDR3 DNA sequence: TGTGCCAGCAGTTCCCCCACCGGGACAGGGATTCGTAATGAAAAACTGTTTTTT. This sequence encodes CASSSPTGTGIRNEKLFF.

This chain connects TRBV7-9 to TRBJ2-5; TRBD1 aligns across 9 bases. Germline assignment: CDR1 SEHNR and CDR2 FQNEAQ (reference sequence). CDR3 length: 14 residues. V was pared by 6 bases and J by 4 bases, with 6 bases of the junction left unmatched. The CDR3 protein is CASSYRGRRETQYF. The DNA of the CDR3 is TGTGCCAGCAGTTACAGGGGGCGGAGAGAGACCCAGTACTTC.

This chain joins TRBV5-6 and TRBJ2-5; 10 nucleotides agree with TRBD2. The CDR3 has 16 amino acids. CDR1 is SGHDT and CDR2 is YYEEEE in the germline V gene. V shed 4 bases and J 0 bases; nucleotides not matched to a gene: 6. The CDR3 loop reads CASSPRGLAHQETQYF. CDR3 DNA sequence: TGTGCCAGCAGCCCGAGGGGACTAGCGCACCAAGAGACCCAGTACTTC.

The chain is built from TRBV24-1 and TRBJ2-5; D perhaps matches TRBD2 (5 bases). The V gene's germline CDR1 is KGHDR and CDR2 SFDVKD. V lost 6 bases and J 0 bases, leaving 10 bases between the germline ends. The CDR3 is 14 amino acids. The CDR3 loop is CATSWSGDQETQYF. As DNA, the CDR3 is TGTGCCACCAGTTGGAGCGGAGACCAAGAGACCCAGTACTTC.

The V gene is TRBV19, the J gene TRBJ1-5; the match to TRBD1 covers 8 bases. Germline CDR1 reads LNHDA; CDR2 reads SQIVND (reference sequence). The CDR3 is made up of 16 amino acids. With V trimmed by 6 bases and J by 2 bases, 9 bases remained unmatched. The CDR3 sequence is CASRIRQGAGNQPQHF. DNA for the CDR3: TGTGCCAGTAGAATAAGGCAGGGGGCCGGCAATCAGCCCCAGCATTTT.

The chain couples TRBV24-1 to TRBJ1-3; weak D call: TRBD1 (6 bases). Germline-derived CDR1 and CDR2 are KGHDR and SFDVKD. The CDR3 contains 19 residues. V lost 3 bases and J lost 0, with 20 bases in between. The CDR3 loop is CATSDPTAGTSSSGNTIYF. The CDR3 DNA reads TGTGCCACCAGTGATCCTACTGCCGGGACATCCAGCTCTGGAAACACCATATATTTT.

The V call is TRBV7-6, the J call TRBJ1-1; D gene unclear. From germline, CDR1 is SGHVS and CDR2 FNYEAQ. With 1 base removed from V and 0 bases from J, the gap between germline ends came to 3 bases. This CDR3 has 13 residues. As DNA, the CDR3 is TGTGCCAGCAGCTTAGTTATGAACACTGAAGCTTTCTTT. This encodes CASSLVMNTEAFF.

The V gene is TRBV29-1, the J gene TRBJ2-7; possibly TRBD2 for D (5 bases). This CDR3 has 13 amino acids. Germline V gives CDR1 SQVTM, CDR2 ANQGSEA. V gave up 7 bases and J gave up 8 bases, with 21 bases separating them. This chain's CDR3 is CSASIRDGEKQYF. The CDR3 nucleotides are TGCAGCGCCTCGATTCGCGACGGGGAGAAGCAGTACTTC.

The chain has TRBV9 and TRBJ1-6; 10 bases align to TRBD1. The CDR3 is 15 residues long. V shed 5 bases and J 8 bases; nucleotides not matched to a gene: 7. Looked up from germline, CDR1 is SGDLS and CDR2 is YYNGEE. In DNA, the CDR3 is TGTGCCAGCAGACCGGGACAGGGGTTGGATTCACCCCTCCACTTT. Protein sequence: CASRPGQGLDSPLHF.

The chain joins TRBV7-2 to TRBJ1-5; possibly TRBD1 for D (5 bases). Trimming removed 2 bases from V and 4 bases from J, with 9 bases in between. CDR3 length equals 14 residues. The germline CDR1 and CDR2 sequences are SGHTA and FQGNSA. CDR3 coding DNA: TGTGCCAGCAGCTTACTTGACAGTAATCAGCCCCAGCATTTT. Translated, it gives CASSLLDSNQPQHF.

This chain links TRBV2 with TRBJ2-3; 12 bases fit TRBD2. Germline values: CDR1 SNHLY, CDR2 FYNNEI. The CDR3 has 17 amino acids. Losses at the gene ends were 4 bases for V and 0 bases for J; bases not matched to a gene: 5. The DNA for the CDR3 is TGTGCCAGCAGTGGGCCTAGCGGGGGGGCGAGCACAGATACGCAGTATTTT. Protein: CASSGPSGGASTDTQYF.

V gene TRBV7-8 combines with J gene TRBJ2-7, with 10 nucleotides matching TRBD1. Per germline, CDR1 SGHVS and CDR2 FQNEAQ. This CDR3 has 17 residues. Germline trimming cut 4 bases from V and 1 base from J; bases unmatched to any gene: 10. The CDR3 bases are TGTGCCAGCAGCTCCAGGGGGGACAGGGGTTATTCCTACGAGCAGTACTTC. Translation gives CASSSRGDRGYSYEQYF.

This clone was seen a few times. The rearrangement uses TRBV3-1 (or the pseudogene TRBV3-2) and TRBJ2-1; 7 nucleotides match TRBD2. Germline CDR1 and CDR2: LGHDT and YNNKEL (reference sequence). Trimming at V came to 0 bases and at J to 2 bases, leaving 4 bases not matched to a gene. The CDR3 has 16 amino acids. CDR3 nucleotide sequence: TGTGCCAGCAGCCAAGATCTAAGCGGGGCCTACAATGAGCAGTTCTTC. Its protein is CASSQDLSGAYNEQFF.

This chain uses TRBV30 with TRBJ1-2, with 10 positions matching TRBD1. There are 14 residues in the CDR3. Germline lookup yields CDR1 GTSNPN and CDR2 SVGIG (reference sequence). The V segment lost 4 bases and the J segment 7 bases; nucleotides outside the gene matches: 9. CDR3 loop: CAWNSRDRGFGYTF. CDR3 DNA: TGTGCCTGGAATTCCCGGGACAGGGGTTTTGGCTACACCTTC.

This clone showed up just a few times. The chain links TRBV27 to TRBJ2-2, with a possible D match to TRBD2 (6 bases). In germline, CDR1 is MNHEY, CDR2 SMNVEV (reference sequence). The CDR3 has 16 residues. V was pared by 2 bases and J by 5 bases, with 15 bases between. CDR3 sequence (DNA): TGTGCCAGCAGTTTACCGACTAGATTAAAGACCGGGGAGCTGTTTTTT. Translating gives CASSLPTRLKTGELFF.

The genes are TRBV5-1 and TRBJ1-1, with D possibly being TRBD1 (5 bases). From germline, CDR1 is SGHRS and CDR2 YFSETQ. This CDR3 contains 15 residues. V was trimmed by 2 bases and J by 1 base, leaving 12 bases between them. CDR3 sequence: CASSFLVGENTEAFF. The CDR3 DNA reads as TGCGCCAGCAGCTTCCTGGTAGGGGAGAACACTGAAGCTTTCTTT. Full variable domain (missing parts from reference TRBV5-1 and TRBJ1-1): KAGVTQTPRYLIKTRGQQVTLSCSPISGHRSVSWYQQTPGQGLQFLFEYFSETQRNKGNFPGRFSGRQFSNSRSEMNVSTLELGDSALYLCASSFLVGENTEAFFGQGTRLTVV.

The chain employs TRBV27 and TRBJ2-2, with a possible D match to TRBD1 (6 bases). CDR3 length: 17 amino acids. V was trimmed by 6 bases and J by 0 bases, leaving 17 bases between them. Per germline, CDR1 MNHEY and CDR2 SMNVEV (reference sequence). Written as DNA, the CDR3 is TGTGCCAGCAGCCGCCCACAGGGACGCGCGAACACCGGGGAGCTGTTTTTT. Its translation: CASSRPQGRANTGELFF.

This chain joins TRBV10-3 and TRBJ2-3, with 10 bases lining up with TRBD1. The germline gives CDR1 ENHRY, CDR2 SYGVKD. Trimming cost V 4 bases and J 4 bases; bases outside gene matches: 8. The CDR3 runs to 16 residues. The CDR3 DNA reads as TGTGCCATCAGTGGATACGGGACAGGGGAGCCAGATACGCAGTATTTT. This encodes CAISGYGTGEPDTQYF.

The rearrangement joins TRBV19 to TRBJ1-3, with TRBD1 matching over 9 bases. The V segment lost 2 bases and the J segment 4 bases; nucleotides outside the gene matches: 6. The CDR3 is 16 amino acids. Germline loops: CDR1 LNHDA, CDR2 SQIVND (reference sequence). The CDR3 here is CASSITGGGGGNTIYF. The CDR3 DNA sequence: TGTGCCAGTAGTATAACAGGGGGCGGTGGAGGAAACACCATATATTTT.

This chain's CDR3 is CASSNRVSNYGYTF. CDR3 nucleotide sequence: TGCGCCAGCAGCAACAGGGTTTCCAACTATGGCTACACCTTC. The rearrangement joins TRBV5-1 to TRBJ1-2, with D perhaps matching TRBD1 (6 bases). This CDR3 is 14 amino acids long. Germline V gene data show CDR1 as SGHRS and CDR2 as YFSETQ. Trimming shortened V by 4 bases and J by 2 bases, and 12 bases separated the two germline ends. The whole variable domain, filled in from reference TRBV5-1 and TRBJ1-2, reads KAGVTQTPRYLIKTRGQQVTLSCSPISGHRSVSWYQQTPGQGLQFLFEYFSETQRNKGNFPGRFSGRQFSNSRSEMNVSTLELGDSALYLCASSNRVSNYGYTFGSGTRLTVV.

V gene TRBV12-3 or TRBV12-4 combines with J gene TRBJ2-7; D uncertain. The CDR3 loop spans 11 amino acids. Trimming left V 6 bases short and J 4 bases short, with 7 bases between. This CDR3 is CASSQIYEQYF. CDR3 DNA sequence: TGTGCCAGCAGCCAAATTTACGAGCAGTACTTC.